This TCR beta chain stems from a study of blood T cell repertoires in COVID-19. Study background: PBMCs, B-cell-depleted T cells, or T cells were the source of the cDNA or gDNA that made up the material.

The protocol was immunoSEQ multiplex PCR, while the TCRdb copy is restricted to in-frame clones and leaves out a portion. The repertoire holds fewer than 250,000 clones, with 65% to 90% as singletons. The sequenced sample was PBMCs or T cells enriched from blood (not recorded which). This clonotype originated in a woman in her 50s with acute COVID-19.

CDR3 nucleotides: TGTGCCAGTAGCCGACAGGGGCTCTATGGCTACACCTTC. As protein: CASSRQGLYGYTF. The chain couples TRBV19 to TRBJ1-2; 8 bases map to TRBD1. CDR1 is LNHDA, CDR2 SQIVND, per germline (reference sequence). The CDR3 loop spans 13 amino acids. Trimming took 6 bases from V and 4 from J; bases not matched to a gene: 4.